One TCR beta chain is described in this entry. What it binds is unknown. TCRdb's copy holds only in-frame clones and misses some; the assay was immunoSEQ multiplex PCR. The data hold 2.5 million or so clones, with more than 80% observed a single time. This entry comes from a study of shared clonotypes between healthy human individuals. Whole-study findings and limits: Limitation of the genetic and exposure-history diversity represented came from the few donors. Only blood underwent sampling, and tissue repertoires likely differ.

V was cut by 6 bases and J by 9 bases, with 12 bases left in between. This CDR3 has 11 amino acids. CDR1 is SQVTM and CDR2 is ANQGSEA in the germline V gene. This sequence joins TRBV29-1 and TRBJ2-1, with unresolved D. The receptor comes from a man between 18 and 29 years old in good health. The source material was naive CD4+ T cells sorted from blood. Stated subset: CD45RA+ positively selected. CDR3 bases: TGCAGCGTCCCCGCCGGCTTTGAGCAGTTCTTC. The encoded protein is CSVPAGFEQFF.